This T cell receptor beta chain emerged from a study of T cell clonotyping in hematopoietic cell transplantation. Overall study context: Cytoreduction preceded collection of pretransplant recipient samples.

As concerns this clone: Its antigen is as yet unknown.

Findings and limits, study-wide: Few recipient clonotypes overlapped donors; over 97% were de novo at given depth. After transplant, recipient diversity fell while pathologically expanded clonotypes grew through day 180. Graft donor and pretransplant recipient Inverse Simpson Index values predicted broader posttransplant TCR diversity.

Sample time point: recipient sample about 28 days before transplant, after cytoreduction. Deletions cut 0 bases from V and 5 bases from J, with 5 bases between. The CDR3 is 12 residues long. Germline V gives CDR1 SGHRS, CDR2 YFSETQ. Profiling relied on immunoSEQ multiplex PCR, and the TCRdb table lists in-frame clones only, not all of them. The table records fewer than 8,500 clones, 95% to 97% of them present only once. The sequences come from peripheral blood mononuclear cells, collected before stem cell transplant. The receptor comes from a man between 65 and 85 years old with acute myeloid leukemia. Some clones in this sample may be carry-over from other donors' samples. The chain employs TRBV5-1 and TRBJ2-5, with D uncertain. CDR3: CASSLALETQYF. The CDR3 DNA reads as TGCGCCAGCAGCTTGGCCCTGGAGACCCAGTACTTC.